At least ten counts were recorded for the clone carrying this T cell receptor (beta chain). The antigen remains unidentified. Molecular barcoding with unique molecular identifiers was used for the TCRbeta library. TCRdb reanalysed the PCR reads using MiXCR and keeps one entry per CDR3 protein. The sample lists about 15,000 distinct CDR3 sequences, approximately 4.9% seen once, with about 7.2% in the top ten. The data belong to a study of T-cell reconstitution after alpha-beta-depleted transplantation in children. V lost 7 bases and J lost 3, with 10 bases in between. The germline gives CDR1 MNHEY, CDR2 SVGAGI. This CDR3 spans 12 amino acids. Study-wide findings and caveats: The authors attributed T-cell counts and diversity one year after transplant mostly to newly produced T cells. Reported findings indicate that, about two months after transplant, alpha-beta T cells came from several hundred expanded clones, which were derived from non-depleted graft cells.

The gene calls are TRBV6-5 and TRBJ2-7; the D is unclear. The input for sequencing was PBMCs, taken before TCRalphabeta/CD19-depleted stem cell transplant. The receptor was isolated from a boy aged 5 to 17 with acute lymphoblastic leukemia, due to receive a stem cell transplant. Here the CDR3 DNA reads TGTGCCAGCACCCCGGACGGCTACGAGCAGTACTTC. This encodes CASTPDGYEQYF.